The 20 T cell receptor beta chains given below trace back to one sample, sequenced in a study of T cell repertoires in cytomegalovirus infection. TCRdb fed the reads into MiXCR, producing one record per CDR3 protein. The sample lists almost 550,000 distinct CDR3 sequences, 16% occurring once. The sample consisted of CD8+ T cells from PBMCs. Receptor source: a human donor in good health (CMV status not recorded). Some clones in this sample may be carry-over from other donors' samples.

The V and J genes are TRBV9 and TRBJ2-1; 8 nucleotides match TRBD2. CDR1 is SGDLS, CDR2 YYNGEE, per germline. After removal of 3 bases from V and 6 bases from J, the junction contained 8 bases not matched to a gene. This CDR3 is 15 amino acids long. CDR3 sequence: CASSGFGGAGNEQFF. CDR3 coding DNA: TGTGCCAGCAGCGGCTTCGGGGGGGCCGGCAATGAGCAGTTCTTC.

The chain is built from TRBV19 and TRBJ2-5, with no clear D. The CDR3 loop spans 14 amino acids. Deletions cut 1 base from V and 0 bases from J, with 6 bases between. Germline loops: CDR1 LNHDA, CDR2 SQIVND (reference sequence). CDR3 in amino acids: CASSIATDQETQYF. The CDR3 DNA reads TGTGCCAGTAGTATAGCCACAGACCAAGAGACCCAGTACTTC.

The sample holds many counts of this clonotype. V and J are TRBV7-9 and TRBJ2-3, with D possibly being TRBD2 (5 bases). This CDR3 is built from 18 residues. V was cut by 7 bases and J by 2 bases, with 25 bases left in between. Germline loops: CDR1 SEHNR, CDR2 FQNEAQ (reference sequence). CDR3 sequence reads: CASTSFLRTEEITDTQYF. The CDR3 bases are TGTGCCAGCACCTCCTTTCTCCGGACTGAAGAGATCACAGATACGCAGTATTTT.

The table lists this clonotype with many counts. The chain uses TRBV7-9 and TRBJ2-6; no clear D gene. V dropped 2 bases and J dropped 1 base, with 6 bases sitting between them. There are 15 residues in the CDR3. Germline loops: CDR1 SEHNR, CDR2 FQNEAQ (reference sequence). This chain's CDR3 is CASSLSESGANVLTF. The CDR3 DNA reads as TGTGCCAGCAGCTTATCTGAGTCTGGGGCCAACGTCCTGACTTTC.

V and J are TRBV15 and TRBJ2-4; 11 bases align to TRBD1. V lost 3 bases and J lost 0; bases outside the gene matches: 7. Germline V gene data show CDR1 as LNHNV and CDR2 as YYDKDF (reference sequence). This CDR3 contains 18 residues. The DNA for the CDR3 is TGTGCCACCAGCAGGCGGACAGGGGGCCCATTAGCCAAAAACATTCAGTACTTC. Residues: CATSRRTGGPLAKNIQYF. The full variable domain, in which reference TRBV15 and TRBJ2-4 provide the parts outside the CDR3, is DAMVIQNPRYQVTQFGKPVTLSCSQTLNHNVMYWYQQKSSQAPKLLFHYYDKDFNNEADTPDNFQSRRPNTSFCFLDIRSPGLGDTAMYLCATSRRTGGPLAKNIQYFGAGTRLSVL.

This clonotype occurred many times. CDR3 sequence: CASIPRGVGANVLTF. DNA for the CDR3: TGTGCCAGTATACCGCGGGGGGTCGGGGCCAACGTCCTGACTTTC. The J gene is TRBJ2-6, the V gene TRBV19, with 8 bases aligning to TRBD2. Germline assignment: CDR1 LNHDA and CDR2 SQIVND (reference sequence). This CDR3 contains 15 residues. The V segment lost 7 bases and the J segment 4 bases; nucleotides outside the gene matches: 6.

The chain couples TRBV6-4 to TRBJ2-5; D ambiguous. This CDR3 is 14 amino acids long. V lost 2 bases to trimming and J lost 1 base, with 8 bases between them. CDR1 MRHNA and CDR2 SNTAGT come from the germline V gene. The CDR3 sequence is CASSDQESQETQYF. The DNA of the CDR3 is TGTGCCAGCAGTGACCAGGAAAGCCAAGAGACCCAGTACTTC.

This clonotype was observed at least ten times. The chain couples TRBV28 to TRBJ2-7; 9 bases fit TRBD2. This CDR3 comprises 15 residues. The junction had 4 bases not matched to a gene; V was cut back by 3 bases and J by 1 base. CDR1 is MDHEN and CDR2 is SYDVKM in the germline V gene. The CDR3 sequence: CASSLLAGRSYEQYF. CDR3 nucleotide sequence: TGTGCCAGCAGTTTGCTAGCGGGAAGATCCTACGAGCAGTACTTC.

Many counts were recorded for this clonotype. The chain joins TRBV7-8 to TRBJ1-2; D is possibly TRBD1 (6 bases). V lost 1 base to trimming and J lost 2 bases, with 14 bases between them. The CDR3 contains 16 residues. CDR1 is SGHVS and CDR2 is FQNEAQ in the germline V gene. This CDR3 reads CASSLESTGRNYGYTF. The CDR3 DNA sequence: TGTGCCAGCAGCTTAGAATCCACAGGGAGGAACTATGGCTACACCTTC.

This clonotype was seen only a few times. The chain joins TRBV4-1 to TRBJ1-3; D is undetermined. Germline V CDR1 and CDR2: MGHRA, YSYEKL. The CDR3 has 13 residues. Trimming pared 0 bases from V and 7 bases from J, leaving 7 bases between. CDR3 nucleotides: TGCGCCAGCAGCCAAGATGTGCAGAACACCATATATTTT. Protein product: CASSQDVQNTIYF.

J is TRBJ2-7 and V is TRBV9, with 11 bases lining up with TRBD1. Germline V gene sequence: CDR1 SGDLS, CDR2 YYNGEE. CDR3 length equals 16 residues. The junction had 11 bases not matched to a gene; V was cut back by 4 bases and J by 5 bases. The CDR3 region is CASSPGTGGIYNEQYF. CDR3 DNA sequence: TGTGCCAGCAGCCCAGGGACAGGGGGGATTTATAACGAGCAGTACTTC. Variable domain in full (rest from reference TRBV9 and TRBJ2-7): DSGVTQTPKHLITATGQRVTLRCSPRSGDLSVYWYQQSLDQGLQFLIQYYNGEERAKGNILERFSAQQFPDLHSELNLSSLELGDSALYFCASSPGTGGIYNEQYFGPGTRLTVT.

This clonotype was found many times. The gene calls are TRBV6-1 and TRBJ2-4; TRBD1 matches at 7 bases. The junction had 7 bases not matched to a gene; V was cut back by 5 bases and J by 6 bases. This CDR3 spans 14 amino acids. Per the germline V gene, CDR1 is MNHNS and CDR2 is SASEGT. In DNA, the CDR3 is TGTGCCAGCAGTCTAGGACAGGATTTAAACATTCAGTACTTC. It translates to CASSLGQDLNIQYF.

This clonotype was detected ten times or more. V is TRBV5-5 and J is TRBJ2-2; tentatively, D is TRBD1 (6 bases). Germline-derived CDR1 and CDR2 are SGHKS and YYEKEE (reference sequence). V was clipped by 4 bases and J by 9 bases, with 10 bases between them. This CDR3 region has 12 residues. This CDR3 is CASSQGYRELFF. The CDR3 nucleotides read TGTGCCAGCAGCCAGGGGTACCGGGAGCTGTTTTTT.

In this sample, this clonotype turned up many times. The chain employs TRBV7-9 and TRBJ1-3, with no clear D. This CDR3 spans 12 amino acids. CDR1 and CDR2 (germline): SEHNR, FQNEAQ (reference sequence). V lost 7 bases, J lost 7 bases, and 11 bases lay in between. CDR3 coding DNA: TGTGCCAGCACTTTTCCCGGGAACACCATATATTTT. Its protein product is CASTFPGNTIYF.

This clonotype was recorded a few times. The chain combines TRBV27 with TRBJ1-2, with 9 nucleotides matching TRBD1. V was clipped by 7 bases and J by 6 bases; unmatched bases: 9. Per the germline V gene, CDR1 is MNHEY and CDR2 is SMNVEV (reference sequence). The CDR3 totals 14 residues. CDR3 sequence reads: CASKLTGGGDGYTF. The CDR3 DNA reads TGTGCCAGCAAATTAACAGGGGGCGGGGATGGCTACACCTTC.

This clonotype was seen more than once but under ten times. This is likely a read error, given that the CDR3 carries no conserved phenylalanine or tryptophan at its end. The V and J genes are TRBV6-5 and TRBJ2-1, with 7 bases lining up with TRBD1. The ends lost 2 bases at V and 2 bases at J; junction bases unmatched: 3. This CDR3 contains 15 residues. From germline, CDR1 is MNHEY and CDR2 SVGAGI. The CDR3 here is CASSYTGQTYNEQFL. DNA for the CDR3: TGTGCCAGCAGTTACACGGGACAGACCTACAATGAGCAGTTCTTA.

The sample holds many counts of this clonotype. The V and J genes are TRBV7-6 and TRBJ1-2; the D is unclear. V was trimmed by 5 bases and J by 3 bases, leaving 13 bases between them. Germline V gene lookup returns CDR1 SGHVS and CDR2 FNYEAQ. CDR3 length equals 14 residues. CDR3 loop: CASSPESGDYGYTF. The CDR3 DNA sequence: TGTGCCAGCAGCCCAGAAAGTGGGGACTATGGCTACACCTTC.

Many counts were recorded for this clonotype. V and J are TRBV10-3 and TRBJ2-7; possible D gene TRBD1, 6 bases. The CDR3 is 16 residues long. Germline CDR1 reads ENHRY; CDR2 reads SYGVKD. With 6 bases removed from V and 3 bases from J, the gap between germline ends came to 21 bases. This CDR3 reads CAISAEITGSRYEQYF. CDR3 nucleotides: TGTGCCATCAGCGCAGAAATAACAGGGTCACGCTACGAGCAGTACTTC.

The table lists this clonotype with many counts. The chain carries TRBV7-9 and TRBJ1-1, with 7 nucleotides matching TRBD1. The CDR3 has 13 residues. CDR1 and CDR2 (germline): SEHNR, FQNEAQ (reference sequence). The ends lost 4 bases at V and 6 bases at J; junction bases unmatched: 5. CDR3 region: CASSSPGGSEAFF. CDR3 coding DNA: TGTGCCAGCAGCTCTCCAGGGGGATCTGAAGCTTTCTTT. Complete variable domain (other parts from reference TRBV7-9 and TRBJ1-1): DTGVSQNPRHKITKRGQNVTFRCDPISEHNRLYWYRQTLGQGPEFLTYFQNEAQLEKSRLLSDRFSAERPKGSFSTLEIQRTEQGDSAMYLCASSSPGGSEAFFGQGTRLTVV.

As for this clonotype: Sequence at one end of the junction differs from germline and may be a read error. The V call is TRBV7-8, the J call TRBJ1-1; TRBD1 matches 7 bases. CDR1 SGHVS and CDR2 FQNEAQ come from the germline V gene. This CDR3 contains 14 residues. The CDR3 is CASSLGTDNTEAFF. CDR3 bases: TGTGCAAGCAGCTTAGGGACAGACAACACTGAAGCTTTCTTT.